This TCR beta chain came from a study of CXCR3-negative and CXCR3-positive naive CD8 T cells. The germline CDR1 and CDR2 sequences are DFQATT and SNEGSKA (reference sequence). This CDR3 has 15 residues. In preparing the TRB cDNA libraries, 5' RACE with UMI labels was used. TCRdb reprocessed the 5' RACE reads and keeps a single row for each CDR3 protein, giving no DNA. This sample's clone table lists about 24,000 distinct CDR3 sequences. All CD8+ T cell subsets were sorted in triplicate at 330,000 or so cells each. This clonotype was obtained from a human donor in good health. Some clones in this sample may be carry-over from other donors' samples. The chain has TRBV20-1 and TRBJ2-3; the D gene TCRdb calls, TRBD2, cannot be checked with no DNA. Sequenced material: naive CXCR3- CD8+ T cells from blood. Subset meaning: CD45RO-CCR7+CD27+CD95- naive CD8+ T cells lacking CXCR3 (TNR3-). CDR3 loop: CSARTSGREADTQYF.